The present T cell receptor (beta chain) was sequenced within a study of CD8 T cells in Susac syndrome. Reverse transcription of roughly 0.5 to 1 ug RNA was performed with random hexamers. TCR beta CDR3 was amplified by immunoSEQ covering 54 Vbeta and 13 Jbeta. TCRdb analysed the immunoSEQ multiplex PCR reads with MiXCR anew, one entry per CDR3 protein. This table has more than 200,000 distinct CDR3 sequences, 80% to 95% appearing once. In its sample, this clonotype was seen once. Antigen unknown. The CDR3 has 13 residues. Germline CDR1 MNHEY, CDR2 SMNVEV (reference sequence). V shed 8 bases and J shed 3 bases, with 14 bases lying between them. Peripheral blood CD8+ and CD4+ T cells were profiled by TCR beta sequencing. Findings and caveats of the study: By the study's own acknowledgment, its TCR sequencing and HLA analysis included relatively few individuals.

The V gene is TRBV27, the J gene TRBJ2-7, with D possibly matching TRBD2 (6 bases). This sequence originates from a human donor with multiple sclerosis. Sequenced input: CD8+ T cells from PBMCs. Here the CDR3 DNA reads TGTGCCAGCCGGGACTTAAAGGGCTACGAGCAGTACTTC. This sequence encodes CASRDLKGYEQYF.